The present entry profiles one T cell receptor beta chain with its context. No antigen is known for it. Amplification used 60 Vbeta primers and 13 Jbeta primers. TCRdb's table, derived via immunoSEQ multiplex PCR, lists solely in-frame clones and lacks some. The sample comprises 150,000 or so clones, 70% to 80% of which are singletons, and under 2.5% rests with the top ten. This sample is drawn from a study of cytomegalovirus exposure and HLA in healthy donors. Overall study results and limits: Reportedly, diagnosis of cytomegalovirus status by the classifier showed high specificity and sensitivity. Later work found most CMV-associated TCR beta chains apparently HLA-restricted. There was a cluster of highly shared sequence variants that was likely a sequencing artifact. The study carried out a later analysis of TCR beta sequences. It associated approximately 16,000 of them with specific HLA alleles at a false discovery rate of 0.05.

Germline CDR1 reads ENHRY; CDR2 reads SYGVKD. The V and J ends lost 3 bases and 10 bases respectively, with 13 bases between them. This CDR3 is 13 amino acids long. This clonotype was obtained from a woman aged 55-70 years in good health and CMV-seropositive. The chain couples TRBV10-3 to TRBJ2-1; TRBD2 might be the D (6 bases). The sample was PBMCs. CDR3 protein: CAISDPGLSEQFF. DNA of the CDR3: TGTGCCATCAGTGACCCGGGACTCTCAGAGCAGTTCTTC.